One and the same sample provided the 20 T cell receptor beta chains below, sequenced in a study of molecular identifiers for immune sequencing clone quantification. TCRdb re-called the PCR reads with MiXCR, one entry per CDR3 protein. The table records about 640,000 distinct CDR3 sequences, just under 20% of them present only once. Material: naive CD8+ T cells from blood, with Jurkat cell RNA spiked in. The subset denotes: FACS-sorted CD8+CD4-CCR7+CD45RA+ naive T cells. These TCRs come from a human donor in good health. Some libraries in this study had Jurkat cell RNA spiked in.

About this clonotype: A read error is likely, as this CDR3 ends without the conserved phenylalanine or tryptophan. The chain employs TRBV19 and TRBJ2-5; D is perhaps TRBD1 or TRBD2 (6 bases each). Germline lookup yields CDR1 LNHDA and CDR2 SQIVND (reference sequence). This CDR3 has 11 residues. Trimming shortened V by 6 bases and J by 11 bases, and 13 bases separated the two germline ends. DNA of the CDR3: TGTGCCAGTAGCCCGGGGGCGGGGCAGTACCTC. Its translation: CASSPGAGQYL.

About this clonotype: This may be a read error: a much more frequent sequence differs by one nucleotide. No conserved phenylalanine or tryptophan ends this CDR3, so it is likely a read error. The chain uses TRBV2 and TRBJ1-2; D is uncertain. From germline, CDR1 is SNHLY and CDR2 FYNNEI. V gave up 1 base and J gave up 3 bases, with 6 bases separating them. This CDR3 is 13 amino acids long. CDR3 sequence: CASSEGEYYGYTL. The CDR3 DNA reads as TGTGCCAGCAGTGAAGGAGAGTACTATGGCTACACCCTC.

As to this clonotype: This clone may be a read error of a much larger clone one base away. The genes are TRBV7-9 and TRBJ2-7, with a possible D match to TRBD2 (5 bases). This CDR3 has 15 residues. The V end was cut by 1 base, the J end by 7 bases, with 17 bases between. Germline V lookup: CDR1 SEHNR, CDR2 FQNEAQ (reference sequence). CDR3 protein: CASSLVRQEAGEQYF. The CDR3, as DNA: TGTGCCAGCAGCTTAGTTCGGCAGGAGGCTGGTGAGCAGTACTTC.

This clonotype appeared many times. The chain joins TRBV18 to TRBJ2-4; D unclear. V dropped 3 bases and J dropped 7 bases, with 13 bases sitting between them. CDR3 length: 14 amino acids. Germline V CDR1 and CDR2: KGHSH, LQKENI. The CDR3 DNA is TGTGCCAGCTCACCGCGGCCCCCCCATAACATTCAGTACTTC. Residues: CASSPRPPHNIQYF.

At least ten counts were recorded for this clonotype. The chain carries TRBV7-2 and TRBJ2-3; 9 nucleotides match TRBD1. CDR3 length: 17 residues. The germline CDR1 and CDR2 sequences are SGHTA and FQGNSA. The ends lost 5 bases at V and 2 bases at J; junction bases unmatched: 11. This chain's CDR3 is CASSGGTGLFSTDTQYF. The DNA of the CDR3 is TGTGCCAGCAGCGGGGGGACAGGGCTATTCTCCACAGATACGCAGTATTTT.

This clonotype occurred a few times. The chain couples TRBV9 to TRBJ2-7; TRBD1 matches at 7 bases. J lost 3 bases, V lost 3 bases, and 9 bases had no gene match. The germline V gene encodes CDR1 SGDLS and CDR2 YYNGEE. The CDR3 spans 15 residues. The CDR3 region is CASSGEWDSNYEQYF. The CDR3 DNA sequence: TGTGCCAGCAGCGGAGAATGGGACAGCAACTACGAGCAGTACTTC.

The CDR3 coding sequence is TGTGCCAGCAGCGTCGACAGGGGGCTGGGCGGGGAGCTGTTTTTT. This gives the protein CASSVDRGLGGELFF. The V call is TRBV7-3, the J call TRBJ2-2; 10 bases line up with TRBD1. The ends lost 5 bases at V and 7 bases at J; junction bases unmatched: 7. CDR3 length: 15 amino acids. CDR1 and CDR2 (germline): SGHTA, FQGTGA.

On this clonotype itself: The junction departs from the called germline gene at one end, perhaps through a read error. The rearrangement links TRBV9 to TRBJ1-1; D unresolved. CDR3 length: 15 amino acids. Looked up from germline, CDR1 is SGDLS and CDR2 is YYNGEE. The CDR3 is CAGSVGAAMNTEAFF. In DNA form, the CDR3 reads TGTGCCGGCAGCGTAGGAGCGGCCATGAACACTGAAGCTTTCTTT. Full variable domain (outside the CDR3, taken from reference TRBV9 and TRBJ1-1): DSGVTQTPKHLITATGQRVTLRCSPRSGDLSVYWYQQSLDQGLQFLIQYYNGEERAKGNILERFSAQQFPDLHSELNLSSLELGDSALYFCAGSVGAAMNTEAFFGQGTRLTVV.

V usage is TRBV6-5 and J usage is TRBJ2-7, with TRBD1 matching over 8 bases. CDR3 size: 15 residues. With V trimmed by 10 bases and J by 2 bases, 13 bases remained unmatched. CDR1 MNHEY and CDR2 SVGAGI come from the germline V gene. The CDR3 nucleotides read TGTGCCACCAGCTCAGGGACAGGAGGTACCTACGAGCAGTACTTC. Translating it yields CATSSGTGGTYEQYF.

This clonotype was seen at least ten times. The chain recombines TRBV5-6 with TRBJ1-1, with D uncertain. V was cut by 0 bases and J by 1 base, with 7 bases left in between. This CDR3 has 14 amino acids. The germline V gene has CDR1 SGHDT and CDR2 YYEEEE. The DNA for the CDR3 is TGTGCCAGCAGCTTGGGAGCCCGGAACACTGAAGCTTTCTTT. It specifies CASSLGARNTEAFF.

To note about this clonotype: A much larger clone is a single base away; this may be a read error. The chain has TRBV7-9 and TRBJ2-1, with 7 positions matching TRBD2. After removal of 3 bases from V and 8 bases from J, the junction contained 4 bases not matched to a gene. Germline CDR1 SEHNR, CDR2 FQNEAQ (reference sequence). This CDR3 is built from 13 residues. CDR3 DNA sequence: TGTGCCAGCAGCTTTGGGGAGGGGCATGAGCAGTTCTTC. Translation gives CASSFGEGHEQFF.

Comments on this clonotype: Only one base separates this from a far larger clonotype, so it likely reflects a read error. J is TRBJ2-3 and V is TRBV12-3 or TRBV12-4; D ambiguous. The ends were cut back, 0 bases at V and 6 bases at J, with 4 bases in the middle. CDR3 length: 12 amino acids. The CDR3 DNA follows: TGTGCCAGCAGTTTAGCGTGGGATACGCAGTATTTT. As protein: CASSLAWDTQYF.

This clonotype was observed at least ten times. V and J are TRBV29-1 and TRBJ2-7; the D gene is possibly TRBD2 (5 bases). The V end lost 2 bases, the J end lost 6 bases, and 20 bases lay between the germline ends. This CDR3 spans 15 amino acids. CDR1 is SQVTM and CDR2 is ANQGSEA in the germline V gene. CDR3 in DNA: TGCAGCGTTGAAACGGAGGAGCGCCCGCCTGGCGAGCAGTACTTC. Amino acid sequence: CSVETEERPPGEQYF.

At least ten counts were recorded for this clonotype. J is TRBJ2-2 and V is TRBV3-1; D unresolved. Per the germline V gene, CDR1 is LGHDT and CDR2 is YNNKEL (reference sequence). There are 13 residues in the CDR3. With 0 bases removed from V and 6 bases from J, the gap between germline ends came to 5 bases. CDR3 in amino acids: CASSQDLSGELFF. The CDR3, as DNA: TGTGCCAGCAGCCAAGATCTGTCCGGGGAGCTGTTTTTT.

In this sample, this clonotype turned up a few times. The rearrangement joins TRBV18 to TRBJ2-4; TRBD1 matches at 7 bases. This CDR3 is 15 amino acids long. J gave up 5 bases and V 6 bases, and 10 bases lay outside the gene matches. The germline gives CDR1 KGHSH, CDR2 LQKENI. The CDR3, as DNA: TGTGCCAGCTCCCCAAGAGACAGGGCGGAAAACATTCAGTACTTC. Translation: CASSPRDRAENIQYF. The complete variable domain, with remaining parts taken from reference TRBV18 and TRBJ2-4, reads NAGVMQNPRHLVRRRGQEARLRCSPMKGHSHVYWYRQLPEEGLKFMVYLQKENIIDESGMPKERFSAEFPKEGPSILRIQQVVRGDSAAYFCASSPRDRAENIQYFGAGTRLSVL.

This clonotype was observed many times. This chain links TRBV25-1 with TRBJ2-5; TRBD2 is a possible D gene (6 bases). V shed 1 base and J shed 5 bases, with 14 bases lying between them. The V gene's germline CDR1 is MGHDK and CDR2 SYGVNS. The CDR3 has 15 residues. The CDR3 bases are TGTGCCAGCAGTGAATCAACTAGCCCCACGGAGACCCAGTACTTC. Its protein is CASSESTSPTETQYF. Combining the CDR3 with reference TRBV25-1 and TRBJ2-5 gives the whole variable domain EADIYQTPRYLVIGTGKKITLECSQTMGHDKMYWYQQDPGMELHLIHYSYGVNSTEKGDLSSESTVSRIRTEHFPLTLESARPSHTSQYLCASSESTSPTETQYFGPGTRLLVL.

A remark on this clonotype: A much larger clone is a single base away; this may be a read error. V is TRBV19 and J is TRBJ2-2, with D perhaps matching TRBD1 (5 bases). V lost 11 bases to trimming and J lost 7 bases, with 17 bases between them. CDR3 size: 13 residues. Per the germline V gene, CDR1 is LNHDA and CDR2 is SQIVND (reference sequence). The CDR3 DNA reads as TGTGCCGGTACGAAGGGGTTGAACGGGGAGCTGTTTTTT. It yields the protein CAGTKGLNGELFF.

V usage is TRBV20-1 and J usage is TRBJ1-6; D gene unclear. V was cut by 2 bases and J by 3 bases, with 14 bases left in between. The CDR3 has 16 residues. Germline lookup yields CDR1 DFQATT and CDR2 SNEGSKA (reference sequence). As DNA, the CDR3 is TGCAGTGCTAGAACCAGAGAAGATTACTATAATTCACCCCTCCACTTT. This translates into CSARTREDYYNSPLHF.

Remarks on this clonotype: Compared with germline, one end of the junction differs, possibly owing to a read error. V and J are TRBV12-3 or TRBV12-4 and TRBJ1-1, with a possible D match to TRBD1 (5 bases). The CDR3 extends over 14 amino acids. CDR3 loop: CASSSAGGNAEAFF. CDR3 DNA: TGTGCCAGCAGTTCCGCGGGGGGGAACGCTGAAGCTTTCTTT.

This clonotype was counted only a few times. The J gene is TRBJ2-2, the V gene TRBV15; maybe TRBD1 (5 bases). Looked up from germline, CDR1 is LNHNV and CDR2 is YYDKDF (reference sequence). CDR3 length: 15 residues. The V end was cut by 0 bases, the J end by 6 bases, with 11 bases between. This CDR3 reads CATSRDRGRAGELFF. Written as DNA, the CDR3 is TGTGCCACCAGCAGAGATAGGGGCCGCGCCGGGGAGCTGTTTTTT.